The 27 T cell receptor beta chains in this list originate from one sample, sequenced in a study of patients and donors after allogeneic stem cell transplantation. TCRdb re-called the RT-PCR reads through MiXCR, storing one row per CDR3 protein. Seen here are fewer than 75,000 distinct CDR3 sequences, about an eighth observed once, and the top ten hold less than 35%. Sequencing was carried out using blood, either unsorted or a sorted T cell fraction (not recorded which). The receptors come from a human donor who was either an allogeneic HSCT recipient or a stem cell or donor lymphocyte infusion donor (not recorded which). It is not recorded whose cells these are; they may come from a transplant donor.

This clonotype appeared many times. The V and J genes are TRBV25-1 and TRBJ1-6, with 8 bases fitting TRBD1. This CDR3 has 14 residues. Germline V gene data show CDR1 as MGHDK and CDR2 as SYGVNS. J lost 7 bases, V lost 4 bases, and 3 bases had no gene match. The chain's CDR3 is CASSGDRPNSPLHF. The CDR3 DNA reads TGTGCCAGCAGTGGGGACAGGCCAAATTCACCCCTCCACTTT.

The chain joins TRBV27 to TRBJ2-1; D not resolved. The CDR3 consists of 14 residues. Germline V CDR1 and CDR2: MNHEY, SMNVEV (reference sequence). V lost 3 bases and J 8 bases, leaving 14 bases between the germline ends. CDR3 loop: CASSFFVVSDEQFF. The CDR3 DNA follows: TGTGCCAGCAGTTTTTTTGTCGTGTCAGATGAGCAGTTCTTC.

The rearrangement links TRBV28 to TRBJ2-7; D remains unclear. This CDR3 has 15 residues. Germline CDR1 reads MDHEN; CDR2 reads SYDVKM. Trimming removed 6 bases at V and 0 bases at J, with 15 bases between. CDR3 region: CASRGPGYSSYEQYF. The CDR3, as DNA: TGTGCCAGCAGAGGGCCGGGCTACAGCTCCTACGAGCAGTACTTC.

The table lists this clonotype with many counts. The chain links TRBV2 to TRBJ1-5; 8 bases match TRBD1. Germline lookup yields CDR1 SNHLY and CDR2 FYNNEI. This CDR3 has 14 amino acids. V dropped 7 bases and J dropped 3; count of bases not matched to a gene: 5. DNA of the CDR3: TGTGCCAGCACCCGGACAGGGAACAATCAGCCCCAGCATTTT. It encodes CASTRTGNNQPQHF.

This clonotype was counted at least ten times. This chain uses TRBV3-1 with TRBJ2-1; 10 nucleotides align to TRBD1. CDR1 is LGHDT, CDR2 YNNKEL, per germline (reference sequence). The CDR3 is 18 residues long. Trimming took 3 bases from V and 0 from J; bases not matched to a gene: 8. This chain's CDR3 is CASSQWDRGVGSYNEQFF. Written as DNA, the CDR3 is TGTGCCAGCAGCCAGTGGGACAGGGGAGTAGGCTCCTACAATGAGCAGTTCTTC.

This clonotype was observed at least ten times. CDR3 sequence: CASSLVGQGIYGYTF. Written as DNA, the CDR3 is TGTGCCAGCAGCTTGGTAGGACAGGGGATCTATGGCTACACCTTC. V usage is TRBV5-6 and J usage is TRBJ1-2; 9 nucleotides agree with TRBD1. V was clipped by 0 bases and J by 4 bases; unmatched bases: 4. The CDR3 is 15 amino acids. Germline V gives CDR1 SGHDT, CDR2 YYEEEE.

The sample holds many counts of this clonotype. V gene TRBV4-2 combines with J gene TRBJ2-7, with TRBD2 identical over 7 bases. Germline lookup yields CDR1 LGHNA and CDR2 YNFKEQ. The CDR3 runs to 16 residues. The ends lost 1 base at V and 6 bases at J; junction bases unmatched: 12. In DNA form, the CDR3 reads TGTGCCAGCAGCCAAGGCCTCGGCGGGAGTTCTAGCGAGCAGTACTTC. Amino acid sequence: CASSQGLGGSSSEQYF.

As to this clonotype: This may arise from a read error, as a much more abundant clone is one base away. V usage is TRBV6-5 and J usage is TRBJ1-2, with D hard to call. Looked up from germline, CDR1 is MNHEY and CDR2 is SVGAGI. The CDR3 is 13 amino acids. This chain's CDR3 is CVSSHEPLVGYTF. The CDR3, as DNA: TGTGTCAGCAGTCACGAACCACTGGTGGGCTACACCTTC.

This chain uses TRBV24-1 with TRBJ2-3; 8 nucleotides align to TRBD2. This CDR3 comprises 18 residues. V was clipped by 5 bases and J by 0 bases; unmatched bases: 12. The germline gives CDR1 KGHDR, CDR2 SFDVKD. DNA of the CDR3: TGTGCCACCAGTGGTAGTAGCGGGGACCTCACTAGCACAGATACGCAGTATTTT. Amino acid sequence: CATSGSSGDLTSTDTQYF.

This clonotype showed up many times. The CDR3 coding sequence is TGTGCCAGCTCACCTGAACTAGCGTCCTCCTACGAGCAGTACTTC. This translates into CASSPELASSYEQYF. V usage is TRBV18 and J usage is TRBJ2-7; 7 bases fit TRBD2. The V gene end was trimmed by 3 bases and the J gene end by 0 bases; junction bases not matched to a gene: 5. The CDR3 runs 15 residues. Per germline, CDR1 KGHSH and CDR2 LQKENI.

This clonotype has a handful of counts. The CDR3 nucleotides are TGTGCCAGCAGTTTGCTAAGCTCCTACAATGAGCAGTTCTTC. Protein product: CASSLLSSYNEQFF. This chain uses TRBV11-3 with TRBJ2-1; D ambiguous. The CDR3 runs 14 residues. Germline V gene lookup returns CDR1 SGHNT and CDR2 YENEEA. V lost 6 bases and J 0 bases, leaving 9 bases between the germline ends.

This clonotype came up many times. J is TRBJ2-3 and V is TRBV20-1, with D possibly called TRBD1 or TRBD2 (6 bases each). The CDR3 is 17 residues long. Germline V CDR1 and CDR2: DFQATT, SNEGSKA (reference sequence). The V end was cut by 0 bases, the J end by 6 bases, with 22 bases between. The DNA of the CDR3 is TGCAGTGCTAGAGACTATCCCGGGACTCTAAGGGGGGATACGCAGTATTTT. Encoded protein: CSARDYPGTLRGDTQYF.

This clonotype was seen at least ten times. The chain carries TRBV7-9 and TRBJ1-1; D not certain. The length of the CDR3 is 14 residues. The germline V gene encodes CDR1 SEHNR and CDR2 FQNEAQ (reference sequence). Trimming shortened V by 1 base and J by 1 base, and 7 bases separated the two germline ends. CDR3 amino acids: CASSLGLGNTEAFF. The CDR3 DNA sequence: TGTGCCAGCAGCTTAGGGCTGGGGAACACTGAAGCTTTCTTT.

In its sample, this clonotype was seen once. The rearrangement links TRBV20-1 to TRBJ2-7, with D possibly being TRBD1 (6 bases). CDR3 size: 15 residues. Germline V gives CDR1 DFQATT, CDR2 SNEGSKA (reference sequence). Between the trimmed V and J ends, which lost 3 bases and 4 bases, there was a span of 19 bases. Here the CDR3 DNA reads TGCAGTGCTAGTAGTGTTTCGACAGGACCATACGAGCAGTACTTC. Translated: CSASSVSTGPYEQYF.

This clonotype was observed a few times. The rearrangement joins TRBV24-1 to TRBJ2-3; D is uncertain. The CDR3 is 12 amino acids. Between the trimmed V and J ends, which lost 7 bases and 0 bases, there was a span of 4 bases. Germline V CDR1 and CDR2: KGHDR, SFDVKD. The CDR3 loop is CATRDSTDTQYF. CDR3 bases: TGTGCCACCAGGGACAGCACAGATACGCAGTATTTT.

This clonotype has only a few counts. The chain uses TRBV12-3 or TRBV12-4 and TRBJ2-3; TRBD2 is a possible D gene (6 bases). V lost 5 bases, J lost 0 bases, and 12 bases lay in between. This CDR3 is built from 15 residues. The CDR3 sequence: CASSGDFPSTDTQYF. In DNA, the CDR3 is TGTGCCAGCAGTGGGGACTTCCCGAGCACAGATACGCAGTATTTT.

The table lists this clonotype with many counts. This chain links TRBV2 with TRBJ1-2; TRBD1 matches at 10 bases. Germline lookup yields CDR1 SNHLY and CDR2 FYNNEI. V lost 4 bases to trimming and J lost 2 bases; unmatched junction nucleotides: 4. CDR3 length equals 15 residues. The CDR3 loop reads CASSAETGGNYGYTF. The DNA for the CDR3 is TGTGCCAGCAGTGCAGAGACAGGGGGCAACTATGGCTACACCTTC.

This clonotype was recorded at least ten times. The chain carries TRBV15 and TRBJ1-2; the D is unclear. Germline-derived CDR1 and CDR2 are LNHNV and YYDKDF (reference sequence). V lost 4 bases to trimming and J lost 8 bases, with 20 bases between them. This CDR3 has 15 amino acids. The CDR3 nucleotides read TGTGCCACCAGCACAGACCCGGAGGGCCTGGGAGGCTACACCTTC. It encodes CATSTDPEGLGGYTF. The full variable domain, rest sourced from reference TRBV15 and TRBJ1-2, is DAMVIQNPRYQVTQFGKPVTLSCSQTLNHNVMYWYQQKSSQAPKLLFHYYDKDFNNEADTPDNFQSRRPNTSFCFLDIRSPGLGDTAMYLCATSTDPEGLGGYTFGSGTRLTVV.

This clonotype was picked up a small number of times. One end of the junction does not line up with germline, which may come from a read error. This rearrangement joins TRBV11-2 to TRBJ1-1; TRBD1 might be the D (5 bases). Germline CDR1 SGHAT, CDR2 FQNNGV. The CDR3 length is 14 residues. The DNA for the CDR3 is TGTGCCAGCGCTGGCCAGGGATGTGACACTGAAGCTCTCTTT. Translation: CASAGQGCDTEALF. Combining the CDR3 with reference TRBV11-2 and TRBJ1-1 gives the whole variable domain EAGVAQSPRYKIIEKRQSVAFWCNPISGHATLYWYQQILGQGPKLLIQFQNNGVVDDSQLPKDRFSAERLKGVDSTLKIQPAKLEDSAVYLCASAGQGCDTEALFGQGTRLTVV.

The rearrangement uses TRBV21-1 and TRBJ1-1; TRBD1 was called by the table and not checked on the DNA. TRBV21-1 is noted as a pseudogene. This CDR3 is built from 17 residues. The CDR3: CASSKAPGARGSGEAFF. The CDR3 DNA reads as TGTGCCAGCAGCAAAGCGCCGGGGGCGCGGGGTTCGGGTGAAGCTTTCTTT.

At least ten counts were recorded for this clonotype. CDR3 residues: CASKSRYAQPQHF. Here the CDR3 DNA reads TGTGCCAGCAAAAGCCGATACGCCCAGCCCCAGCATTTT. V usage is TRBV2 and J usage is TRBJ1-5; no clear D. Germline V gene lookup returns CDR1 SNHLY and CDR2 FYNNEI. V was clipped by 7 bases and J by 7 bases, with 14 bases between them. The CDR3 is 13 amino acids.

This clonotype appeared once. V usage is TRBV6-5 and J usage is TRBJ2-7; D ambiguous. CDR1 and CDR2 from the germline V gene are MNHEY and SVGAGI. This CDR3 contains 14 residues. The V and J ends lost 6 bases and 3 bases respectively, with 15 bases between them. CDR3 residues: CASSHLTRYYEQYF. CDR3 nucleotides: TGTGCCAGCAGCCACTTGACAAGATACTACGAGCAGTACTTC.

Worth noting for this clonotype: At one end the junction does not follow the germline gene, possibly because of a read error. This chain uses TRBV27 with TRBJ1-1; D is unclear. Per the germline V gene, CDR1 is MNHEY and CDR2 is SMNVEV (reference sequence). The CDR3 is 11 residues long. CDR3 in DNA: TGTGCCAGCATGTTCACCGACCGGGCCTTTTGG. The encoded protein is CASMFTDRAFW.

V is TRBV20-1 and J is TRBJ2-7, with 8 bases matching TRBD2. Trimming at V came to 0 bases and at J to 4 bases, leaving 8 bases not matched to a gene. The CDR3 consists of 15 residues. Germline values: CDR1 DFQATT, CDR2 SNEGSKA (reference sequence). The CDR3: CSAREGIGGRYEQYF. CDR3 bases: TGCAGTGCTAGAGAGGGGATTGGCGGGAGGTACGAGCAGTACTTC.

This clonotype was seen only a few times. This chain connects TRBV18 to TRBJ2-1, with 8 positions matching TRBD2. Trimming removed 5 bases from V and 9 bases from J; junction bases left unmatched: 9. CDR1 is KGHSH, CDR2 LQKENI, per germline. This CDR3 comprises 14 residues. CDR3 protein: CASSTGGPGLEQFF. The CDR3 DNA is TGTGCCAGCTCAACGGGAGGGCCCGGTCTTGAGCAGTTCTTC.

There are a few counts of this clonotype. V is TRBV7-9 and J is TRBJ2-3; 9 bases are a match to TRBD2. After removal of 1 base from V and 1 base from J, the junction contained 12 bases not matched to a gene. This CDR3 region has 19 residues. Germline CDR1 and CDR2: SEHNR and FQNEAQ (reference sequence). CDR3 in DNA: TGTGCCAGCAGCTTAGTCCCGAAGACTAGCGGTACTCGCACAGATACGCAGTATTTT. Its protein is CASSLVPKTSGTRTDTQYF.

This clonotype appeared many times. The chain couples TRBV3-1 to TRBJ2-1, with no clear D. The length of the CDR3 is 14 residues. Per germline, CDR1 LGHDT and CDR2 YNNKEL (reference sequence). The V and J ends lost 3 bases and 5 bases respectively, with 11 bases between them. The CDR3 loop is CASSQVSRDNEQFF. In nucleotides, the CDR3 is TGTGCCAGCAGCCAGGTAAGCCGGGACAATGAGCAGTTCTTC.